This T cell receptor beta chain was captured by sequencing in a study of T-cell memory formation after mild COVID-19. Study observations and caveats: Clones that contracted clustered mainly in CM and EM if CD4+ and in EMRA if CD8+. Clones that got smaller from day 15 to 85 had even CD4/CD8, while clones growing later tipped toward CD4+.

TCR alpha and TCR beta cDNA libraries carrying sample barcodes and UMIs were produced by 5'RACE using constant-segment primers. TCRdb used MiXCR to reprocess the 5' RACE reads, holding one entry per CDR3 protein. The sample yields about 88,000 distinct CDR3 sequences, 20% to 25% seen once. This CDR3 is 13 amino acids long. Looked up from germline, CDR1 is MNHEY and CDR2 is SVGAGI. V lost 4 bases, J lost 10 bases, and 14 bases lay in between. Comments on this clonotype: Antigen: not known.

This chain connects TRBV6-5 to TRBJ1-5; possibly TRBD1 for D (5 bases). The sequence came from a man younger than 35 who had mild COVID-19 (a few samples of this study predate the infection). Cell type and time point are not known. The specimen sequenced was PBMCs or a T cell subset sorted from them (not recorded which). The CDR3 region has the DNA TGTGCCAGCAGTTTGGGGGGGGTTGAACCCCAGCATTTT. It codes for CASSLGGVEPQHF.